The T cell receptor beta chain described here comes from a study of blood T cell repertoires in COVID-19. This clone was seen repeatedly, ten times or more. The repertoire was sequenced with immunoSEQ multiplex PCR; TCRdb's copy has only in-frame clones and lacks some. In the table there are 170,000 or so clones, about 87% of which are singletons. Germline trimming cut 0 bases from V and 7 bases from J; bases unmatched to any gene: 5. The CDR3 runs 15 residues. Germline CDR1 SGHAT, CDR2 FQNNGV. The sequence derives from a woman aged 65 to 85 with COVID-19, enrolled during active disease. This sequence joins TRBV11-2 and TRBJ2-1; TRBD2 matches 8 bases. Sequenced: peripheral blood. The CDR3 loop is CASSLEAGDLNEQFF. The CDR3 DNA follows: TGTGCCAGCAGCTTAGAAGCGGGAGATTTGAATGAGCAGTTCTTC.